The entry below gives a single TCR beta chain sequence along with its context. The data belong to a study of shared clonotypes between healthy human individuals. Assay used: immunoSEQ multiplex PCR; TCRdb lists only in-frame clones, some missing. The sample contains almost 750,000 clones, over 55% of which appear only once. Sequencing was done on a sample of memory CD4+ T cells sorted from blood. Subset described: CD45RA-negative fraction. The sequence came from a young woman in good health.

The CDR3: CASSLRTGGNHGYTF. DNA of the CDR3: TGTGCCAGCAGCCTAAGGACAGGAGGCAACCATGGCTACACCTTC. The chain uses TRBV13 and TRBJ1-2, with 7 positions matching TRBD1. Germline CDR1 is PRHDT and CDR2 is FYEKMQ (reference sequence). The ends lost 5 bases at V and 6 bases at J; junction bases unmatched: 12. The CDR3 contains 15 residues.